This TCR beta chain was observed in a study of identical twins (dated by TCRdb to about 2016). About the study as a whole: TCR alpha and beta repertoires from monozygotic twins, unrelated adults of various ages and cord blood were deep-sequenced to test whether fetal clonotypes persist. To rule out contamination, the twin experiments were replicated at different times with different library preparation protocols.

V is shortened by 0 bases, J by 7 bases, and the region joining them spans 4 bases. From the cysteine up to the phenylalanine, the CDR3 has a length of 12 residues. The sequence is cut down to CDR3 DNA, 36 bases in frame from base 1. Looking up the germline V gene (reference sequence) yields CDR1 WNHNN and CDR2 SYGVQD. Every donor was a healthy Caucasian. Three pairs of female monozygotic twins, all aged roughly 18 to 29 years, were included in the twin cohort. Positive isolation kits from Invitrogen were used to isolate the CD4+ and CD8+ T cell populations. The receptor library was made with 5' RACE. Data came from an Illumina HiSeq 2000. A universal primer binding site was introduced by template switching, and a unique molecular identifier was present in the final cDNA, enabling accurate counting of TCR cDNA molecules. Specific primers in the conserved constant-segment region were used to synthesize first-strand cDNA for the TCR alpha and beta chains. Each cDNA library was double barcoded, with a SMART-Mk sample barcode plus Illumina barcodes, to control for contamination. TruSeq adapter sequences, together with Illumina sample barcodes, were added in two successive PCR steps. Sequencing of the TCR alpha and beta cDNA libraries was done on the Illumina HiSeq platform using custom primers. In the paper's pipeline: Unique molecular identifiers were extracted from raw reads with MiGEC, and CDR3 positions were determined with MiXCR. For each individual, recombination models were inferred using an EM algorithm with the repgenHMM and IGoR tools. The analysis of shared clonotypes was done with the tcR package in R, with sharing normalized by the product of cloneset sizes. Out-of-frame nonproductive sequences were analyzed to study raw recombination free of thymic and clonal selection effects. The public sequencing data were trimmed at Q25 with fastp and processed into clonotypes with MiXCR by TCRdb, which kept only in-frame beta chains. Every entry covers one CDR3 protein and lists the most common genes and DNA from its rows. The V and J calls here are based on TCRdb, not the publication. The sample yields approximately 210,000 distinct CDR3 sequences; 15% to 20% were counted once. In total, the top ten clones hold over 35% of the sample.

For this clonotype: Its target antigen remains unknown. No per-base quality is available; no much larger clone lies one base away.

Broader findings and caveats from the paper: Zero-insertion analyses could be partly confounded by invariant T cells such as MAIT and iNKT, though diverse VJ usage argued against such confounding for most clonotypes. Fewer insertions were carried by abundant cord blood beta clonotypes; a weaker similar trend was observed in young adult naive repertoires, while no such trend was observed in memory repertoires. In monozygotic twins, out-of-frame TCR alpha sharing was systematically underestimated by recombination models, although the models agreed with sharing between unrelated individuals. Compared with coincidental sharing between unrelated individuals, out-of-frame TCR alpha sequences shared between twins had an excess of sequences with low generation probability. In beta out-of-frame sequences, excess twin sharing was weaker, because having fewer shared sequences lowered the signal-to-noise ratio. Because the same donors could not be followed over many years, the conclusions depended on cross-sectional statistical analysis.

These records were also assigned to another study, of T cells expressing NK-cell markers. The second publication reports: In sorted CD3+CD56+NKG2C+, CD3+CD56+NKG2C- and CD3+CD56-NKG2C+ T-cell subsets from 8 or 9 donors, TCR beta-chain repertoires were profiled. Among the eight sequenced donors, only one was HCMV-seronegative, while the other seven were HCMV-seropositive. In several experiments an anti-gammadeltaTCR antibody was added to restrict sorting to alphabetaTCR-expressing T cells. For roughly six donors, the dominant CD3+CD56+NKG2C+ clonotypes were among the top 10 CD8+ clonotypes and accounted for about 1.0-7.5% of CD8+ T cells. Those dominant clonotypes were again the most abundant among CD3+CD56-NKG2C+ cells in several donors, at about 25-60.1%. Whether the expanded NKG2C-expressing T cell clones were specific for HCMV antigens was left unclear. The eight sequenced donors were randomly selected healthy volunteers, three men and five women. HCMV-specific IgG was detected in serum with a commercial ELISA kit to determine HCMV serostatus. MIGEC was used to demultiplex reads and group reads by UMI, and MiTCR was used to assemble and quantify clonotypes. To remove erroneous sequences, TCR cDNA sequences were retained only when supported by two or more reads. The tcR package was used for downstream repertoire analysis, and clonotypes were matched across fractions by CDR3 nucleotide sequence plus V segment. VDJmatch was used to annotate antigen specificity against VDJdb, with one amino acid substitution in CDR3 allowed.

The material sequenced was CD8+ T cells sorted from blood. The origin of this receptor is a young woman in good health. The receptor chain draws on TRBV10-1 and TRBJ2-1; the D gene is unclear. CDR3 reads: CASSESVNEQFF. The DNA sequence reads TGCGCCAGCAGTGAGTCAGTAAATGAGCAGTTCTTC.